This passage covers 17 T cell receptor beta chains from one sample sequenced in a study of T cells in Graves' hyperthyroidism and ophthalmopathy. What was amplified from RNA transcripts were TCR beta CDR3 regions. With the HTBI primer set, the TCR CDR3 went through a first round of RT-PCR. A single record per CDR3 protein comes from TCRdb applying MiXCR to the multiplex PCR reads. The sample has some 700,000 distinct CDR3 sequences; 17% are singletons. Sample: blood. The receptors stem from a man aged 50-60 years with Graves' hyperthyroidism.

The rearrangement links TRBV20-1 to TRBJ2-7, with 7 nucleotides matching TRBD1. Trimming removed 6 bases from V and 2 bases from J; junction bases left unmatched: 7. Germline-derived CDR1 and CDR2 are DFQATT and SNEGSKA (reference sequence). The length of the CDR3 is 13 residues. The CDR3 coding sequence is TGCAGTGCCGCTCGGACAGGCACCTACGAGCAGTACTTC. Amino acids: CSAARTGTYEQYF.

The chain is built from TRBV6-5 and TRBJ1-2; D perhaps matches TRBD1 (5 bases). From germline, CDR1 is MNHEY and CDR2 SVGAGI. V was shortened by 2 bases and J by 8 bases, with 12 bases between the two germline ends. The CDR3 has 13 residues. The CDR3 nucleotides are TGTGCCAGCAGTTACGAAGGGGTCGGCGGCTACACCTTC. The encoded protein is CASSYEGVGGYTF.

This clonotype occurred a few times. The chain has TRBV7-9 and TRBJ1-4; no reliable D call. Trimming removed 1 base from V and 4 bases from J, with 7 bases in between. Per germline, CDR1 SEHNR and CDR2 FQNEAQ (reference sequence). The CDR3 loop spans 14 amino acids. CDR3 residues: CASSLVGFNEKLFF. CDR3 nucleotides: TGTGCCAGCAGCTTAGTAGGGTTTAATGAAAAACTGTTTTTT.

This clonotype was seen only a few times. The genes are TRBV7-9 and TRBJ2-7; 8 nucleotides agree with TRBD1. Germline V gene sequence: CDR1 SEHNR, CDR2 FQNEAQ (reference sequence). The ends lost 1 base at V and 5 bases at J; junction bases unmatched: 7. The CDR3 sequence is 15 residues long. As DNA, the CDR3 is TGTGCCAGCAGCTTAGAGGTCTCCAGGGGGCACGAGCAGTACTTC. Translation: CASSLEVSRGHEQYF. Looking up the rest from reference TRBV7-9 and TRBJ2-7 gives the full variable domain: DTGVSQNPRHKITKRGQNVTFRCDPISEHNRLYWYRQTLGQGPEFLTYFQNEAQLEKSRLLSDRFSAERPKGSFSTLEIQRTEQGDSAMYLCASSLEVSRGHEQYFGPGTRLTVT.

With regard to this clonotype: This could be a read error, since a much larger clone is one nucleotide away. The chain carries TRBV2 and TRBJ2-1, with D tentatively TRBD2 (6 bases). Looked up from germline, CDR1 is SNHLY and CDR2 is FYNNEI. The V end was cut by 6 bases, the J end by 8 bases, with 20 bases between. The CDR3 covers 15 residues. Here the CDR3 reads CASRMPGLEYYEQFF. Here the CDR3 DNA reads TGTGCCAGCAGGATGCCGGGACTGGAATACTATGAGCAGTTCTTC.

The chain carries TRBV19 and TRBJ2-7; 10 nucleotides match TRBD1. The trim removed 4 bases at V and 0 bases at J, leaving 6 bases unmatched. CDR3 size: 16 residues. Germline V gene lookup returns CDR1 LNHDA and CDR2 SQIVND (reference sequence). This chain's CDR3 is CASSTWDRGSSYEQYF. Written as DNA, the CDR3 is TGTGCCAGTAGTACTTGGGACAGGGGAAGCTCCTACGAGCAGTACTTC.

This chain joins TRBV7-8 and TRBJ2-2; 8 positions agree with TRBD2. The V gene end was trimmed by 4 bases and the J gene end by 3 bases; junction bases not matched to a gene: 4. The CDR3 contains 15 residues. Germline loops: CDR1 SGHVS, CDR2 FQNEAQ. Here the CDR3 DNA reads TGTGCCAGCAGCTCCTGGACTAGCCACACCGGGGAGCTGTTTTTT. Its protein is CASSSWTSHTGELFF.

The DNA of the CDR3 is TGCGCCAGCTCTGATGGAGATACGCAGTATTTT. It is translated as CASSDGDTQYF. The gene calls are TRBV10-1 and TRBJ2-3; no clear D. There are 11 residues in the CDR3. Germline V lookup: CDR1 WNHNN, CDR2 SYGVQD (reference sequence). V dropped 8 bases and J dropped 5 bases, with 8 bases sitting between them.

This clonotype showed up many times. This chain uses TRBV27 with TRBJ2-3, with D possibly TRBD1 on 6 matching bases. V lost 4 bases, J lost 4 bases, and 9 bases lay in between. CDR3 length: 13 residues. CDR1 is MNHEY, CDR2 SMNVEV, per germline (reference sequence). DNA of the CDR3: TGTGCCAGCAGTTCGACAGGATCAGATACGCAGTATTTT. Its protein product is CASSSTGSDTQYF.

This clonotype was seen ten or more times. This chain joins TRBV7-3 and TRBJ1-3; TRBD1 is a possible D gene (5 bases). The CDR3 loop spans 14 amino acids. Germline V CDR1 and CDR2: SGHTA, FQGTGA. Trimming pared 0 bases from V and 6 bases from J, leaving 9 bases between. This CDR3 is CASSLTGPPNTIYF. In DNA form, the CDR3 reads TGTGCCAGCAGCTTAACGGGACCACCAAACACCATATATTTT.

J is TRBJ2-7 and V is TRBV29-1; 8 bases align to TRBD2. The CDR3 totals 14 residues. Trimming removed 6 bases from V and 3 bases from J; junction bases left unmatched: 10. CDR1 and CDR2 (germline): SQVTM, ANQGSEA. CDR3 residues: CSVGGVAGFYEQYF. In DNA form, the CDR3 reads TGCAGCGTGGGTGGAGTAGCGGGATTCTACGAGCAGTACTTC.

This clonotype was observed at least ten times. This chain connects TRBV28 to TRBJ2-1, with D perhaps matching TRBD2 (7 bases). This CDR3 is 17 amino acids long. Trimming removed 3 bases from V and 0 bases from J, with 15 bases in between. Germline values: CDR1 MDHEN, CDR2 SYDVKM. For the CDR3, the DNA is TGTGCCAGCAGTTTCCTTAGGGGGAGGGCCTCCTACAATGAGCAGTTCTTC. It is translated as CASSFLRGRASYNEQFF.

In this sample, this clonotype turned up a few times. The V gene is TRBV7-9, the J gene TRBJ1-6; the D gene is possibly TRBD1 (6 bases). Per germline, CDR1 SEHNR and CDR2 FQNEAQ (reference sequence). Trimming left V 8 bases short and J 13 bases short, with 15 bases between. There are 12 residues in the CDR3. The CDR3 loop reads CASQGGSSPLHF. Here the CDR3 DNA reads TGTGCCAGCCAAGGGGGGTCTTCGCCCCTCCACTTT.

This clonotype was found many times. V gene TRBV12-3 or TRBV12-4 combines with J gene TRBJ2-7; the match to TRBD1 covers 12 bases. This CDR3 comprises 16 residues. J lost 4 bases, V lost 4 bases, and 8 bases had no gene match. This CDR3 is CASSSPPGQGAYEQYF. The CDR3, as DNA: TGTGCCAGCAGTTCGCCGCCGGGACAGGGGGCATACGAGCAGTACTTC.

CDR3 in amino acids: CASRFRPASTDTQYF. In DNA, the CDR3 is TGTGCCAGCAGATTCCGCCCCGCTAGCACAGATACGCAGTATTTT. V and J are TRBV6-1 and TRBJ2-3; D not resolved. Germline V CDR1 and CDR2: MNHNS, SASEGT. This CDR3 comprises 15 residues. V lost 6 bases, J lost 0 bases, and 13 bases lay in between.

This clonotype was seen ten or more times. The chain joins TRBV11-2 to TRBJ2-3; TRBD2 matches 11 bases. The CDR3 loop spans 16 amino acids. Germline V gene lookup returns CDR1 SGHAT and CDR2 FQNNGV. After removal of 1 base from V and 2 bases from J, the junction contained 2 bases not matched to a gene. The CDR3 bases are TGTGCCAGCAGCTTAGCACTAGCGGGAGCCACAGATACGCAGTATTTT. Translation: CASSLALAGATDTQYF.

The chain uses TRBV3-1 and TRBJ2-1; the match to TRBD1 covers 10 bases. In germline, CDR1 is LGHDT, CDR2 YNNKEL (reference sequence). The CDR3 consists of 17 residues. Trimming cost V 1 base and J 6 bases; bases outside gene matches: 9. The CDR3 sequence: CASSQAIGTGDPNEQFF. CDR3 bases: TGTGCCAGCAGCCAAGCTATCGGGACAGGGGATCCCAATGAGCAGTTCTTC.